The source of this T cell receptor (beta chain) is a study of cytomegalovirus exposure and HLA in healthy donors. The PCR had 60 Vbeta and 13 Jbeta primers. Repertoires were generated with immunoSEQ multiplex PCR, while TCRdb's copy carries only in-frame clones and drops some. The sample lists approximately 100,000 clones, approximately 70% occurring once. The CDR3 runs to 14 residues. V gave up 6 bases and J gave up 7 bases; unmatched junction bases: 9. Germline CDR1 reads WSHSY; CDR2 reads SAAADI. The sample consisted of PBMCs. J is TRBJ1-5 and V is TRBV10-2; 7 nucleotides line up with TRBD1. The source is a woman aged 65 to 85 in good health and CMV-seropositive. This chain's CDR3 is CASRTGEVRQPQHF. The CDR3 DNA follows: TGCGCCAGCAGAACAGGGGAAGTTCGGCAGCCCCAGCATTTT.